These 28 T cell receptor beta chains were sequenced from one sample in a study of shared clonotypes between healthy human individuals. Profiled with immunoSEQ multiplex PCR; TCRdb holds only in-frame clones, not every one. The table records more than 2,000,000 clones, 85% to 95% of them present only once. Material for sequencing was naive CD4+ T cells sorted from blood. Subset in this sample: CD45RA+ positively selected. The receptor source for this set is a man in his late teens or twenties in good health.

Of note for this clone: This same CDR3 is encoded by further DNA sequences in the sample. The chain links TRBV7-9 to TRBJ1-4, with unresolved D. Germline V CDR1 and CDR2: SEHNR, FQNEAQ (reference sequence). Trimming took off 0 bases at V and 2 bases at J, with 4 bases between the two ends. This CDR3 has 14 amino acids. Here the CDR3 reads CASSLAGTNEKLFF. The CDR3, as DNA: TGTGCCAGCAGCTTAGCCGGGACTAATGAAAAACTGTTTTTT.

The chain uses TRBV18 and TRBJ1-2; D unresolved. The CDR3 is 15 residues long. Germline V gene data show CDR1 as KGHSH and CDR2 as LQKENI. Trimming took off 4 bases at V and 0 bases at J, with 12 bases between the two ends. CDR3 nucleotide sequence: TGTGCCAGCTCACAAGCTTCGGCAGCTAACTATGGCTACACCTTC. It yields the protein CASSQASAANYGYTF.

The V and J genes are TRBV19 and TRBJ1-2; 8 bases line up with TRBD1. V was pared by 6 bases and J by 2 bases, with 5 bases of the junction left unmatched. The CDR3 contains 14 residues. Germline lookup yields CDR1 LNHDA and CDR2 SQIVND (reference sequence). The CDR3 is CASSTTGVNYGYTF. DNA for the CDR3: TGTGCCAGTAGCACGACAGGGGTCAACTATGGCTACACCTTC.

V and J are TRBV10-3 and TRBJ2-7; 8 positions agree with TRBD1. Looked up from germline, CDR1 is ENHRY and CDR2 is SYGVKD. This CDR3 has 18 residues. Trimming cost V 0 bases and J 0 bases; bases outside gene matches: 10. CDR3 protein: CAISESWAWTGISYEQYF. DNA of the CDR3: TGTGCCATCAGTGAGTCCTGGGCTTGGACAGGGATCTCCTACGAGCAGTACTTC.

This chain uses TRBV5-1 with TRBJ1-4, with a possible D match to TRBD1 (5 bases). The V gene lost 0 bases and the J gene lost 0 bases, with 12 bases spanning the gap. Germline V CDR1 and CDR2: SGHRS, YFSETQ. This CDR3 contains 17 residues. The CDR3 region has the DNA TGCGCCAGCAGCTTGGGGGACCGAGTTGCAACTAATGAAAAACTGTTTTTT. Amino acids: CASSLGDRVATNEKLFF. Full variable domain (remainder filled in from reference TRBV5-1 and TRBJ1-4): KAGVTQTPRYLIKTRGQQVTLSCSPISGHRSVSWYQQTPGQGLQFLFEYFSETQRNKGNFPGRFSGRQFSNSRSEMNVSTLELGDSALYLCASSLGDRVATNEKLFFGSGTQLSVL.

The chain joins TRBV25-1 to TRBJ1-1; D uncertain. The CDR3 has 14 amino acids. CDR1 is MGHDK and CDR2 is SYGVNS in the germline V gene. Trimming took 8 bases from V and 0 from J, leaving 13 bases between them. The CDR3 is CASLPAGLNTEAFF. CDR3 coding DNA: TGTGCCAGCCTCCCAGCGGGTCTGAACACTGAAGCTTTCTTT.

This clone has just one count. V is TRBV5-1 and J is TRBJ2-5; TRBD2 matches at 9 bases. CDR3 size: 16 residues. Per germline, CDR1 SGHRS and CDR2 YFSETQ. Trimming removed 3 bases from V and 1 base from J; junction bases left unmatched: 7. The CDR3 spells CASSWASTSGQETQYF. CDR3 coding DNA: TGCGCCAGCAGCTGGGCTTCGACTAGCGGCCAAGAGACCCAGTACTTC.

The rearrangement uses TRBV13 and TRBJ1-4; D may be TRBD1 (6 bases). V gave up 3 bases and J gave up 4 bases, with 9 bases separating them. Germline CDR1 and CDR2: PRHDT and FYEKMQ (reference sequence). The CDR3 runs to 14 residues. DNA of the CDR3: TGTGCCAGCAGCTTGACAGGCGGTAATGAAAAACTGTTTTTT. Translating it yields CASSLTGGNEKLFF.

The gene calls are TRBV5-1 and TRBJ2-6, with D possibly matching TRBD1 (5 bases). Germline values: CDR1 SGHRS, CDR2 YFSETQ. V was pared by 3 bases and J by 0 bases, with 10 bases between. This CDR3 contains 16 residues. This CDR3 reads CASSSTGYSGANVLTF. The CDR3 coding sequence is TGCGCCAGCAGCTCAACAGGCTACTCTGGGGCCAACGTCCTGACTTTC.

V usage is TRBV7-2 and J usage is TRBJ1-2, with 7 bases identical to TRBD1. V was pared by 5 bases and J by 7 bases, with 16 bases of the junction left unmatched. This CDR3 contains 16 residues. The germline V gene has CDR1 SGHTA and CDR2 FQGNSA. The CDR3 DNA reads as TGTGCCAGCAGCCTAAGGAGACAGGGTGATAGTTCTGGCTACACCTTC. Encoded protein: CASSLRRQGDSSGYTF.

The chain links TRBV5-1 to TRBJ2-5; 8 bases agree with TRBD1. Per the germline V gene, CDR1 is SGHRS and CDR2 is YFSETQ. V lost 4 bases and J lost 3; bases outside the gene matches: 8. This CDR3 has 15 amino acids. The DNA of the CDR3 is TGCGCCAGCAGCCTTCGCAGGGGGCTCGAAGAGACCCAGTACTTC. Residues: CASSLRRGLEETQYF. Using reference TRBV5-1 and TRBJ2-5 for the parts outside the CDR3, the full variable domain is KAGVTQTPRYLIKTRGQQVTLSCSPISGHRSVSWYQQTPGQGLQFLFEYFSETQRNKGNFPGRFSGRQFSNSRSEMNVSTLELGDSALYLCASSLRRGLEETQYFGPGTRLLVL.

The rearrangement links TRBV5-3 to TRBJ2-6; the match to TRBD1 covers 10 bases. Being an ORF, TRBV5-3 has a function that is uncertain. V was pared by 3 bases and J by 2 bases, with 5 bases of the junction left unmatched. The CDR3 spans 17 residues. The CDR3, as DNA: TGTGCCAGAAGCTCCGACAGGGGGCGCGCTGGGGCCAACGTCCTGACTTTC. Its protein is CARSSDRGRAGANVLTF.

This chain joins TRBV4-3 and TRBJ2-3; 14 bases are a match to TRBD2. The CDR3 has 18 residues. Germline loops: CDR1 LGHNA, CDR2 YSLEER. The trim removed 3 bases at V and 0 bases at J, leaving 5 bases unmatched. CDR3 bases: TGCGCCAGCAGCCAGCGACTAGCGGGAGGGGGTAGCACAGATACGCAGTATTTT. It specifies CASSQRLAGGGSTDTQYF.

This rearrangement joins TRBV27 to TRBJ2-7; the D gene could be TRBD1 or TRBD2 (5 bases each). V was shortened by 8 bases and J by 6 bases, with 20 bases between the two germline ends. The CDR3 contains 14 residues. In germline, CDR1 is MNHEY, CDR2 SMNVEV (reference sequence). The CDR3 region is CASRYRGSMGEQYF. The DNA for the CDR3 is TGTGCCAGCCGCTACCGGGGCTCGATGGGCGAGCAGTACTTC.

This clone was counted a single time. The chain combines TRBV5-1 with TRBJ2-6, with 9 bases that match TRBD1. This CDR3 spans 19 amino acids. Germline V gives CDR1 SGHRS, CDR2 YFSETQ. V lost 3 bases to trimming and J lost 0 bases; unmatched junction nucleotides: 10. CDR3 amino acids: CASSWKQGALSSGANVLTF. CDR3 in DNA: TGCGCCAGCAGCTGGAAACAGGGGGCATTGAGCTCTGGGGCCAACGTCCTGACTTTC.

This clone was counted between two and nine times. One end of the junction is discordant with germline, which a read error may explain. The CDR3 DNA reads TGTGCCTGGAGCGAGGAAACGGGACCCAGGTTT. It yields the protein CAWSEETGPRF. The chain links TRBV30 to TRBJ1-1, with a tentative D call TRBD1 (5 bases). The germline V gene has CDR1 GTSNPN and CDR2 SVGIG (reference sequence). This CDR3 has 11 residues.

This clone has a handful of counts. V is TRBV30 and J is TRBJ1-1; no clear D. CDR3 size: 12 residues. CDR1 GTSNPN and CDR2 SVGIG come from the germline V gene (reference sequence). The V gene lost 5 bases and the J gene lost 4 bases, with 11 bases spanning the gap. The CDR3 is CAWYRYTTEAFF. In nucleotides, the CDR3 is TGTGCCTGGTACCGCTACACCACTGAAGCTTTCTTT.

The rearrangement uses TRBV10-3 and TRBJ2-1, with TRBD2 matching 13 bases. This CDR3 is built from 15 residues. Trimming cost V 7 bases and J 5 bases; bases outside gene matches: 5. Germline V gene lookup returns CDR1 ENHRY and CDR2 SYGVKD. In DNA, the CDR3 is TGTGCCATCACCGCGGGACTAGCGGGAAACAATGAGCAGTTCTTC. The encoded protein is CAITAGLAGNNEQFF.

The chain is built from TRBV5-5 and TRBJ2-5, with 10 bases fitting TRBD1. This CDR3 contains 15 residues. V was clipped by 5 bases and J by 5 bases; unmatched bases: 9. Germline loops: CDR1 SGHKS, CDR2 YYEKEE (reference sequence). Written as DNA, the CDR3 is TGTGCCAGCAGATGGGGACAGGGGATAGCGGAGACCCAGTACTTC. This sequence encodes CASRWGQGIAETQYF.

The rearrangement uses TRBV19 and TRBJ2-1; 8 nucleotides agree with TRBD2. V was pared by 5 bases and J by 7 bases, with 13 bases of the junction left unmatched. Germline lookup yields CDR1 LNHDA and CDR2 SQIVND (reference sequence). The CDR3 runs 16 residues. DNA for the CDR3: TGTGCCAGTAGTGCCCCCGGGACTAGGGTTAGAAATGAGCAGTTCTTC. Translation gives CASSAPGTRVRNEQFF.

The CDR3 region is CASSYSFGEWEQFF. The CDR3 region has the DNA TGTGCCAGCAGTTACTCCTTTGGAGAATGGGAGCAGTTCTTC. The chain couples TRBV6-5 to TRBJ2-1; no clear D. Trimming removed 0 bases from V and 10 bases from J, with 13 bases in between. Germline CDR1 is MNHEY and CDR2 is SVGAGI. The CDR3 totals 14 residues.

The CDR3 sequence: CASRLLEVGDTGELFF. The DNA for the CDR3 is TGCGCCAGCCGCCTTTTAGAGGTGGGGGACACCGGGGAGCTGTTTTTT. J is TRBJ2-2 and V is TRBV5-1, with D tentatively TRBD1 or TRBD2 (5 bases each). Trimming removed 7 bases at V and 3 bases at J, with 19 bases between. The CDR3 is 16 residues long. Germline V gene sequence: CDR1 SGHRS, CDR2 YFSETQ.

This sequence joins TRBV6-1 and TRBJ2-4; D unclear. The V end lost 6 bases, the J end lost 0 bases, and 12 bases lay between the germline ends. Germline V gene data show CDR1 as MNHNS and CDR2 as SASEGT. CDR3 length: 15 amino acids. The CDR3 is CASSAPSVAKNIQYF. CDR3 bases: TGTGCCAGCAGCGCCCCCTCGGTAGCCAAAAACATTCAGTACTTC.

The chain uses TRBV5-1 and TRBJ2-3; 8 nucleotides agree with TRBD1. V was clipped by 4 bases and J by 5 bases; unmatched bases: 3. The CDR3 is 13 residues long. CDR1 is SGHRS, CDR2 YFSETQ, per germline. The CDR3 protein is CASSQGAGDTQYF. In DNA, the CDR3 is TGCGCCAGCAGCCAGGGGGCCGGAGATACGCAGTATTTT.

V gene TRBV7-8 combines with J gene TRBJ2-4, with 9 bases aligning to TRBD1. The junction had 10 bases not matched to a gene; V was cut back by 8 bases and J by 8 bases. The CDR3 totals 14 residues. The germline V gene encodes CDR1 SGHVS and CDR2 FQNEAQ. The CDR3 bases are TGTGCCAGCCGTGCTACAGGGGGCGTTGACATTCAGTACTTC. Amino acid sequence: CASRATGGVDIQYF.

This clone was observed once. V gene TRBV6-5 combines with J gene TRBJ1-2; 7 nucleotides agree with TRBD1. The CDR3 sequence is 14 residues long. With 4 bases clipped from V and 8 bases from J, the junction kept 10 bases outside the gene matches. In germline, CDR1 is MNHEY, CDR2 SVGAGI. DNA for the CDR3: TGTGCCAGCAGTTTCTTAAACAGGGACAGCGGCTACACCTTC. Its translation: CASSFLNRDSGYTF.

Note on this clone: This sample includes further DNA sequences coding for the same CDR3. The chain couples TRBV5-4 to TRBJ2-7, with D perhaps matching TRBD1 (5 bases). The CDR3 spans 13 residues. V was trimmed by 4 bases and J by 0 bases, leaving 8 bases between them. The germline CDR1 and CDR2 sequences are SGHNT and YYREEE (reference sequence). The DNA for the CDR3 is TGTGCCAGCAGCCTCCAGGGCTCCTACGAGCAGTACTTC. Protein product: CASSLQGSYEQYF.

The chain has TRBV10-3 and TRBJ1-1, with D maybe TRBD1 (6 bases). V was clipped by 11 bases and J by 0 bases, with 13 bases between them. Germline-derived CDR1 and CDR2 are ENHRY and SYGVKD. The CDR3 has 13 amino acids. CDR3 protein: CASQTGLNTEAFF. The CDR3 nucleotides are TGTGCCTCCCAGACAGGTCTGAACACTGAAGCTTTCTTT.